This T cell receptor (beta chain) was captured by sequencing in a study of T cells expressing NK-cell markers. Study summary: In sorted CD3+CD56+NKG2C+, CD3+CD56+NKG2C- and CD3+CD56-NKG2C+ T cells, TCR beta repertoires were obtained. Eight donors were sequenced, of whom seven were HCMV-seropositive, while the remaining one was HCMV-seronegative. Findings of the study overall: For about 6 donors, the dominant NKG2C+ clonotypes made up roughly 1.0-7.0% of their CD8+ T cells.

Notes on this clonotype: Its matching antigen is unknown.

The CDR3 covers 15 residues. Per germline, CDR1 SGHVS and CDR2 FQNEAQ. Beta-chain TCR cDNA was generated via 5'RACE template switching with UMIs. TCRdb derives one entry per CDR3 protein from the 5' RACE reads, leaving out DNA. This sample's clone table lists over 200,000 distinct CDR3 sequences. The sequenced material came from blood T cells: a sorted CD56 or NKG2C T cell subset, CD4+ or CD8+ T cells, or bulk PBMC T cells (not recorded which). The chain carries TRBV7-8 and TRBJ2-3; with no DNA, the TCRdb D assignment of TRBD2 cannot be verified. This sequence was found in a man younger than 35 in good health. CDR3 amino acids: CASSPKRGSTDTQYF. Looking up the rest from reference TRBV7-8 and TRBJ2-3 gives the full variable domain: GAGVSQSPRYKVAKRGQDVALRCDPISGHVSLFWYQQALGQGPEFLTYFQNEAQLDKSGLPSDRFFAERPEGSVSTLKIQRTQQEDSAVYLCASSPKRGSTDTQYFGPGTRLTVL.